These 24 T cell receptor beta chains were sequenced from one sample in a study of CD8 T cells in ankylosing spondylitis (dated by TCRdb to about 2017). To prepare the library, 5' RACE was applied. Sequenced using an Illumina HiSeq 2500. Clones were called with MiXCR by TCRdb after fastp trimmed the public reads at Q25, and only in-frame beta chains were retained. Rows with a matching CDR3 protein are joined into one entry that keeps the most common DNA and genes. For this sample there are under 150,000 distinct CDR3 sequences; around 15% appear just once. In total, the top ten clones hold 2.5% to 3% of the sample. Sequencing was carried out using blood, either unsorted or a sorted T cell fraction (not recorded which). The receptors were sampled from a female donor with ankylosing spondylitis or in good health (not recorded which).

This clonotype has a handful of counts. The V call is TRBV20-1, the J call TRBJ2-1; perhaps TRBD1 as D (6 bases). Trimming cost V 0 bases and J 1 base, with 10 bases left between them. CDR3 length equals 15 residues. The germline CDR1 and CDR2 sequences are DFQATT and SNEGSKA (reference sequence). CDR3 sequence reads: CSARDHRESYNEQFF. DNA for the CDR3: TGCAGTGCTAGAGACCACAGGGAGTCCTACAATGAGCAGTTCTTC.

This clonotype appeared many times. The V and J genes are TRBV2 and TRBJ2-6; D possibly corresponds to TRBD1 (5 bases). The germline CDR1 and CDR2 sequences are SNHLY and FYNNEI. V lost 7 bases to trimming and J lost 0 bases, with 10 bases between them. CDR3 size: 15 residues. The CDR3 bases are TGTGCCAGCACCCAGGGCCGCTCTGGGGCCAACGTCCTGACTTTC. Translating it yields CASTQGRSGANVLTF.

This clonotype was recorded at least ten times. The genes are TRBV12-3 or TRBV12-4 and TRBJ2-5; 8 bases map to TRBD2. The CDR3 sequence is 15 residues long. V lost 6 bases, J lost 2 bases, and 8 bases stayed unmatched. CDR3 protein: CASRKGLAGQETQYF. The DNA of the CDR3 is TGTGCCAGCAGAAAAGGGCTAGCGGGTCAAGAGACCCAGTACTTC.

In DNA, the CDR3 is TGTGCCAGCAGTACACGGACGGATCGTACCTACGAGCAGTACTTC. It encodes CASSTRTDRTYEQYF. The chain couples TRBV27 to TRBJ2-7, with unresolved D. Looked up from germline, CDR1 is MNHEY and CDR2 is SMNVEV (reference sequence). The V and J ends lost 5 bases and 2 bases respectively, with 16 bases between them. This CDR3 contains 15 residues.

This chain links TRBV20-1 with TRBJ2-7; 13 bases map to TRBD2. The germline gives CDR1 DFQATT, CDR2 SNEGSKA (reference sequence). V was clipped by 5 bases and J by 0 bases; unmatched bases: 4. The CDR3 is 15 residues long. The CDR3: CSAWTSGSISYEQYF. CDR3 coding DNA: TGCAGTGCTTGGACTAGCGGGAGTATCTCCTACGAGCAGTACTTC.

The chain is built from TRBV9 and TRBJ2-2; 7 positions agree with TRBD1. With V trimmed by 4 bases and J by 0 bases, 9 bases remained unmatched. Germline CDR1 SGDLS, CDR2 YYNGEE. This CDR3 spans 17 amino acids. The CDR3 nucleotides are TGTGCCAGCAGCTCACGTAGGGGACAGTCGAACACCGGGGAGCTGTTTTTT. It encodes CASSSRRGQSNTGELFF.

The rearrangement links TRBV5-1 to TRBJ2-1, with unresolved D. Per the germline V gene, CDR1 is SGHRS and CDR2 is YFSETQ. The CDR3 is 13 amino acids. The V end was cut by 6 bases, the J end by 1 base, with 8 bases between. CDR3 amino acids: CASKDLSYNEQFF. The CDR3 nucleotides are TGCGCCAGCAAGGACCTATCCTACAATGAGCAGTTCTTC.

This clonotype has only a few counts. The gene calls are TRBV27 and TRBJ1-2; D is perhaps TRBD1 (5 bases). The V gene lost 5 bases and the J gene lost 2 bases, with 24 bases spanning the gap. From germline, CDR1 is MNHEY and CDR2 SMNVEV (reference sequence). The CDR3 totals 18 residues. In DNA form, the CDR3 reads TGTGCCAGCAGTCGAGCAGGGAATCAAGCGCGGAGCAACTATGGCTACACCTTC. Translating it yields CASSRAGNQARSNYGYTF.

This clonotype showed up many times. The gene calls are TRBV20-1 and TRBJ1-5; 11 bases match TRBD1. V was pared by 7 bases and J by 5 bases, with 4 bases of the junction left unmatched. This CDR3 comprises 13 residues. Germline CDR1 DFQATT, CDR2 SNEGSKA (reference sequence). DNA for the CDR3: TGCAGTGGTCGGACAGGGGGCGATCAGCCCCAGCATTTT. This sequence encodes CSGRTGGDQPQHF.

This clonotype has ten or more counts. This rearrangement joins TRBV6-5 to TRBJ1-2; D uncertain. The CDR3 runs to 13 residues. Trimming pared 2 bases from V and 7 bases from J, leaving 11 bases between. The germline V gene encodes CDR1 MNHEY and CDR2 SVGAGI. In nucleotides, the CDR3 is TGTGCCAGCAGTTACATCGGCGGCGGTGGCTACACCTTC. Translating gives CASSYIGGGGYTF.

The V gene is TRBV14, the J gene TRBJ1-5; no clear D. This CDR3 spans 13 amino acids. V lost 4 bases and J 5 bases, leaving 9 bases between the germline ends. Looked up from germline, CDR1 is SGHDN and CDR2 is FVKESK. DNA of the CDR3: TGTGCCAGCAGCCCACGACACGATCAGCCCCAGCATTTT. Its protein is CASSPRHDQPQHF. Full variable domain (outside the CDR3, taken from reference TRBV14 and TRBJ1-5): EAGVTQFPSHSVIEKGQTVTLRCDPISGHDNLYWYRRVMGKEIKFLLHFVKESKQDESGMPNNRFLAERTGGTYSTLKVQPAELEDSGVYFCASSPRHDQPQHFGDGTRLSIL.

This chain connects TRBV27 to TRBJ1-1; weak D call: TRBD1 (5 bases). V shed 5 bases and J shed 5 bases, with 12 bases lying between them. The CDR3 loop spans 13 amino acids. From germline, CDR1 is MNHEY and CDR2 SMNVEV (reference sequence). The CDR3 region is CASSGGRRTEAFF. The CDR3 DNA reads TGTGCCAGCAGTGGGGGGAGGAGGACTGAAGCTTTCTTT.

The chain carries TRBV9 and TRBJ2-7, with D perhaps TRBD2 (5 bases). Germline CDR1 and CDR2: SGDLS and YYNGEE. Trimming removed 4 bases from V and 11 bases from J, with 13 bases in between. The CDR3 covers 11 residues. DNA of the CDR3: TGTGCCAGCAGCTGTCCGGGGAAGGAGTACTTC. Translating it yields CASSCPGKEYF.

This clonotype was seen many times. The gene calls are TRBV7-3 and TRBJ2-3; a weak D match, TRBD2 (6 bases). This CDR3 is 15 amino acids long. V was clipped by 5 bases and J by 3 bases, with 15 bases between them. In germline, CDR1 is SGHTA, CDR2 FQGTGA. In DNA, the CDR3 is TGTGCCAGCAGCCGGGGGTCCCGTGAGACAGATACGCAGTATTTT. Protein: CASSRGSRETDTQYF.

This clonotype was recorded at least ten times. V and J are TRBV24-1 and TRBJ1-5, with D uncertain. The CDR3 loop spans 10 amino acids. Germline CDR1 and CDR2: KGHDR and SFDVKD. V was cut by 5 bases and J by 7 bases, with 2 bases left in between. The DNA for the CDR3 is TGTGCCACCAGTGGGCAGCCCCAGCATTTT. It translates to CATSGQPQHF.

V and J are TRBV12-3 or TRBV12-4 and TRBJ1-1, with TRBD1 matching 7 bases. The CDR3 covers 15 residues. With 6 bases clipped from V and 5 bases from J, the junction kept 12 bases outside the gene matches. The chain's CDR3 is CASSRDTGEDTEAFF. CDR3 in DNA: TGTGCCAGCAGCCGCGATACAGGGGAGGATACTGAAGCTTTCTTT.

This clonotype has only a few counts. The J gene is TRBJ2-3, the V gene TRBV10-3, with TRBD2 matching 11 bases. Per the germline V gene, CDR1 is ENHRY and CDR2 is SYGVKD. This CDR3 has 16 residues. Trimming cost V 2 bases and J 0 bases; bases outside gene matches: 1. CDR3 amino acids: CAISERTSGSTDTQYF. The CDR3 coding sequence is TGTGCCATCAGTGAGCGGACTAGCGGGAGCACAGATACGCAGTATTTT.

Here the CDR3 DNA reads TGTGCCATCAGCGCCTCGGACAACCAAGAGACCCAGTACTTC. This codes for CAISASDNQETQYF. The chain combines TRBV10-3 with TRBJ2-5; possibly TRBD1 for D (5 bases). This CDR3 region has 14 residues. Germline-derived CDR1 and CDR2 are ENHRY and SYGVKD. V was trimmed by 6 bases and J by 0 bases, leaving 11 bases between them.

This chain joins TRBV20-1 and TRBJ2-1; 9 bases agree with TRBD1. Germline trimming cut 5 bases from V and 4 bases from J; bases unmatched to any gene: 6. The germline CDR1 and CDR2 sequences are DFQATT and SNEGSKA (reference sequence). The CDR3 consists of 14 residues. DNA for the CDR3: TGCAGTGCTGGGACAGGGTATCCATACAATGAGCAGTTCTTC. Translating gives CSAGTGYPYNEQFF.

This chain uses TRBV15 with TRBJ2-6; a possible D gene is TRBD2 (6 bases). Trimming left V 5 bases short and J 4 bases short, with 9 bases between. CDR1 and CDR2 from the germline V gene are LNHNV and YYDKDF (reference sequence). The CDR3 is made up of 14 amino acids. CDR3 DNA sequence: TGTGCCACCAGCCCGGGAGCGGGGGCCAACGTCCTGACTTTC. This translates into CATSPGAGANVLTF.

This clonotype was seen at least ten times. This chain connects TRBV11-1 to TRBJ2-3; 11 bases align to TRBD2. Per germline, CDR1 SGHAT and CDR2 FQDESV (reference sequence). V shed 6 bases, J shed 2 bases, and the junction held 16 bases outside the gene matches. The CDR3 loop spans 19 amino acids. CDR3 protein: CASRGAGLADTRHTDTQYF. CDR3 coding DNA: TGTGCCAGCAGGGGAGCGGGACTAGCGGACACCCGACACACAGATACGCAGTATTTT.

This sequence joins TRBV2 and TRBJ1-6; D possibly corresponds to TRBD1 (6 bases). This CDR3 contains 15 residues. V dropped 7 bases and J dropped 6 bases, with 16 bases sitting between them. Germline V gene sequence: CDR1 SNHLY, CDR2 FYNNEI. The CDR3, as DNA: TGTGCCAGCAATCCTCAGGGGTTGGGTAATTCACCCCTCCACTTT. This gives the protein CASNPQGLGNSPLHF.

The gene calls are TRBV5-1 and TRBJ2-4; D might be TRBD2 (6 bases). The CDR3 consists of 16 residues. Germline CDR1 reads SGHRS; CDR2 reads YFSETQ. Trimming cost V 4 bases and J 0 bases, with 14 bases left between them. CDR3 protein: CASSPVEAGAKNIQYF. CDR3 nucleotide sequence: TGCGCCAGCAGCCCCGTCGAAGCGGGAGCCAAAAACATTCAGTACTTC.

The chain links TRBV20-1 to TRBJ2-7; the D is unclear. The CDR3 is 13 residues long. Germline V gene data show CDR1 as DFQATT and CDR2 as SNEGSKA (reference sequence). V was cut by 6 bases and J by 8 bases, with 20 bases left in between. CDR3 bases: TGCAGTGCCACCCCCGACCCAGACACCCAGCAGTACTTC. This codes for CSATPDPDTQQYF.